The rows below give T cell receptor beta chains drawn from one sample of a study of T cell responses to AZD1222 COVID-19 vaccine. Sequencing used immunoSEQ multiplex PCR; TCRdb keeps in-frame clones, though not all of them. The data contain about 94,000 clones, roughly 90% of them singletons. The source was peripheral blood, collected on day 0 of AZD1222 vaccination. The receptor source for this set is an adult in good health. CDR3s include the opening cysteine and the closing phenylalanine or tryptophan. The D gene is left open where the match is weak. A row's size may be missing; if present it is once, few, many or a size class.

V gene	J gene	clone size	D gene	CDR3 DNA	CDR3 protein
TRBV4-3	TRBJ1-4	.	.	TGCGCCAGCAGCCAAGGATACAGTAATGAAAAACTGTTTTTT	CASSQGYSNEKLFF
TRBV6-5	TRBJ1-2	.	.	TGTGCCAGCAGCAACCCCCCGCCCGGGACAAATGGCTACACCTTC	CASSNPPPGTNGYTF
TRBV6-5	TRBJ2-7	.	.	TGTGCCAGCAGAGTTCCAGGGGTGGACGAGCAGTACTTC	CASRVPGVDEQYF
TRBV21-1	TRBJ1-5	.	.	TGTGCCAGCAGCAAAACGGTGAGCTGGGACAATCAGCCCCAGCATTTT	CASSKTVSWDNQPQHF
TRBV7-3	TRBJ1-1	.	.	TGTGCCAGCAGCTTCTCTTTCGGTACTGAAGCTTTCTTT	CASSFSFGTEAFF
TRBV5-6	TRBJ1-4	.	.	TGTGCCAGCAGCTTGTCAGGGCTCGAAAAACTGTTTTTT	CASSLSGLEKLFF
TRBV10-2	TRBJ1-1	.	TRBD1	TGCGCCAGCACAGCCGGGACAGCCAACACTGAAGCTTTCTTT	CASTAGTANTEAFF
TRBV3-1/TRBV3-2	TRBJ2-1	.	.	TGTGCCAGCAGCCAGAGGACGTGGGGGGGGCTTTACAATGAGCAGTTCTTC	CASSQRTWGGLYNEQFF
TRBV19	TRBJ2-5	.	TRBD1	TGTGCCAGTAGTACCCCAGGGGGCGAAGAGACCCAGTACTTC	CASSTPGGEETQYF
TRBV5-8	TRBJ1-6	.	TRBD1	TGTGCCAGCAGCTTATACAGGGGAAATTCACCCCTCCACTTT	CASSLYRGNSPLHF
TRBV19	TRBJ1-5	.	.	TGTGCCAGTAAAATGAGGACAGACCCTCTCAATCAGCCCCAGCATTTT	CASKMRTDPLNQPQHF
TRBV6-5	TRBJ1-3	.	.	TGTGCCAGCAGATCCGTAACTGGAAACACCATATATTTT	CASRSVTGNTIYF
TRBV14	TRBJ1-1	.	.	TGTGCCAGCGCAGTGGGCCTGAACACTGAAGCTTTCTTT	CASAVGLNTEAFF
TRBV30	TRBJ1-5	.	.	TGTGCCTGGAGTGCAGGGACCAATCAGCCCCAGCATTTT	CAWSAGTNQPQHF
TRBV6-4	TRBJ1-3	.	.	TGTGCCAGCACCGAAGAAGACTCTGGAAACACCATATATTTT	CASTEEDSGNTIYF
TRBV7-3	TRBJ2-1	once	TRBD2	TGTGCCAGCAGCCCAACTAGCGGGGGAATATACAATGAGCAGTTCTTC	CASSPTSGGIYNEQFF
TRBV30	TRBJ1-1	few	TRBD1	TGTGCCTGGAGGGGGGACAGGGGTACTACTGAAGCTTTCTTT	CAWRGDRGTTEAFF
TRBV13	TRBJ2-1	.	.	TGTGCCAGCAGCTTAGCTGGAAGGGGAATCTCCTACAATGAGCAGTTCTTC	CASSLAGRGISYNEQFF
TRBV5-5	TRBJ2-6	.	.	TGTGCCAGCAGCCTGGACGGAGGAGCTGGGGCCAACGTCCTGACTTTC	CASSLDGGAGANVLTF
TRBV19	TRBJ1-2	few	.	TGTGCCAGTAGACGCCCGGGAGGGGCGGATGGCTACACCTTC	CASRRPGGADGYTF
TRBV20-1	TRBJ2-2	once	.	TGCAGTGCTAGTGTCCCGGGCCAACTCACCGGGGAGCTGTTTTTT	CSASVPGQLTGELFF
TRBV2	TRBJ1-5	.	.	TGTGCCAGCAGCCCCTTGATAAGTCAGCCCCAGCATTTT	CASSPLISQPQHF
TRBV9	TRBJ1-2	.	.	TGTGCCAGCACCCCTGATCCCACCGATAACTATGGCTACACCTTC	CASTPDPTDNYGYTF
TRBV5-4	TRBJ1-2	.	TRBD1	TGTGCCAGCAGACCTCGGGACAGGGTATATGGCTACACCTTC	CASRPRDRVYGYTF
TRBV5-1	TRBJ1-5	.	.	TGCGCCAGCAGCTTAGACAGCTATAGCAATCAGCCCCAGCATTTT	CASSLDSYSNQPQHF
TRBV7-3	TRBJ2-5	.	TRBD1	TGTGCCAGCAGCCTACAGGGGCGGGAGACCCAGTACTTC	CASSLQGRETQYF
TRBV11-3	TRBJ2-7	.	.	TGTGCCAGCAGCTTACACAGGGATTACGAGCAGTACTTC	CASSLHRDYEQYF
TRBV3-1/TRBV3-2	TRBJ2-5	.	.	TGTGCCAGCAGCCTACAGGGCCTACTCCCCCAAGAGACCCAGTACTTC	CASSLQGLLPQETQYF
TRBV5-1	TRBJ1-1	.	.	TGCGCCAGCAGCCCTACCGGGCGACCAGCGGGCACTGAAGCTTTCTTT	CASSPTGRPAGTEAFF
TRBV7-3	TRBJ2-7	.	.	TGTGCCAGCAGCTTAAATCCCGGATCCTACGAGCAGTACTTC	CASSLNPGSYEQYF
TRBV21-1	TRBJ2-3	.	.	TGTGCCAGCAGCATCAGGACTAGCGGCCCCACAGATACGCAGTATTTT	CASSIRTSGPTDTQYF
TRBV9	TRBJ2-2	.	.	TGTGCCAGCAGCGTAGGCGCGGGACAGCTCACCGGGGAGCTGTTTTTT	CASSVGAGQLTGELFF
TRBV7-8	TRBJ1-1	.	TRBD1	TGTGCCAGCAGACCACAGGGGGCCCTGAACACTGAAGCTTTCTTT	CASRPQGALNTEAFF
TRBV3-1/TRBV3-2	TRBJ1-4	.	.	TGTGCCAGCAGCCAAGCCCCCGGGACGGCCTTCACTGCAACTAATGAAAAACTGTTTTTT	CASSQAPGTAFTATNEKLFF
TRBV5-1	TRBJ1-3	.	.	TGCGCCAGCAGCTTGGCGGGGAATTACCCAGGAGATGGAAACACCATATATTTT	CASSLAGNYPGDGNTIYF
TRBV7-2	TRBJ1-6	.	.	TGTGCCAGCAGCTTAGTTGTGAAGACCGGATATAATTCACCCCTCCACTTT	CASSLVVKTGYNSPLHF
TRBV4-3	TRBJ2-1	.	.	TGCGCCAGCAGCCAAGAATGGACTCGGGACAATGAGCAGTTCTTC	CASSQEWTRDNEQFF
TRBV6-4	TRBJ2-1	.	.	TGTGCCAGCAGTGAAGATGAGCAGTTCTTC	CASSEDEQFF
TRBV6-5	TRBJ2-3	.	TRBD2	TGTGCCAGCAGTTCCCTTAGCGGGACCACAGATACGCAGTATTTT	CASSSLSGTTDTQYF
TRBV6-5	TRBJ2-2	.	.	TGTGCCAGCAGCGAGTGGCGGAACACCGGGGAGCTGTTTTTT	CASSEWRNTGELFF
TRBV29-1	TRBJ1-5	.	.	TGCAGCGTTGTAGGGGGGGGGCTGTTCGGGCCCCAGCATTTT	CSVVGGGLFGPQHF
TRBV5-1	TRBJ1-3	.	.	TGCGCCAGCAGCTTGAAAGGGGCTGGAAACACCATATATTTT	CASSLKGAGNTIYF
TRBV6-6	TRBJ1-3	.	.	TGTGCCAGCGGAGACAGGACCACACCCGTCGCCGTCCCCATATATTTT	CASGDRTTPVAVPIYF
TRBV9	TRBJ2-1	.	.	TGTGCCAGCAGCGTAGCCACCTACAATGAGCAGTTCTTC	CASSVATYNEQFF
TRBV4-1	TRBJ2-1	.	TRBD2	TGCGCCAGCAGCCAGACACCTCGGACTAGCGGGGGGGCCTCCTACAATGAGCAGTTCTTC	CASSQTPRTSGGASYNEQFF
TRBV6-6	TRBJ1-5	.	.	TGTGCCAGCAGTTACGGGTGGGGCAATCAGCCCCAGCATTTT	CASSYGWGNQPQHF
TRBV11-2	TRBJ1-3	.	.	TGTGCCAGCAGCTTAGCACCCAGCTTACGCTCTGGAAACACCATATATTTT	CASSLAPSLRSGNTIYF
TRBV7-9	TRBJ1-1	.	TRBD1	TGTGCCAGCAGCTTTCAGGGGGATTCTACTGAAGCTTTCTTT	CASSFQGDSTEAFF